Presented here are 28 T cell receptor beta chains from one specimen sequenced in a study of spatial heterogeneity in lung cancer. TCRdb re-called the 5' RACE reads through MiXCR, storing one row per CDR3 protein. The sample holds about 92,000 distinct CDR3 sequences; approximately 12% are singletons and the top ten take roughly 41%. Documented time point: sample taken at primary tumor resection. Whole RNA came from tumor, nontumor lung or frozen PBMC and was sequenced without being sorted. Material: PBMCs, obtained at surgery. Source of these receptors: a male donor with early-stage non-small cell lung cancer.

In its sample, this clonotype was seen a few times. An end of the junction does not agree with germline; a read error may underlie this. The rearrangement links TRBV5-1 to TRBJ2-5; D tentatively reads TRBD1 or TRBD2 (5 bases each). Germline CDR1 is SGHRS and CDR2 is YFSETQ. The CDR3 is 14 amino acids. CDR3 in DNA: TGCGCCAGCAGCTTGGAGGGGAGCCAAGGGACCCAGTACTTC. Amino acids: CASSLEGSQGTQYF.

This clonotype has more than one count but fewer than ten. The chain combines TRBV6-2 or TRBV6-3 with TRBJ2-1; no clear D gene. Germline V gives CDR1 MNHEY, CDR2 SVGEGT. The germline V and J ends were trimmed by 4 bases and 4 bases, with 11 bases remaining between them. The CDR3 has 14 residues. CDR3 loop: CASSFWERYNEQFF. The CDR3 bases are TGTGCCAGCAGTTTCTGGGAAAGGTACAATGAGCAGTTCTTC.

This clonotype was counted between two and nine times. The CDR3 DNA sequence: TGTGCCAGCAGTCCTTTCCCAACAGGGGCCACCTACGAGCAGTACTTC. Its translation: CASSPFPTGATYEQYF. This sequence joins TRBV28 and TRBJ2-7; 7 bases agree with TRBD1. Trimming took 5 bases from V and 2 from J; bases not matched to a gene: 12. This CDR3 contains 16 residues. The V gene's germline CDR1 is MDHEN and CDR2 SYDVKM.

The chain uses TRBV15 and TRBJ2-5; D gene unclear. Deletions cut 0 bases from V and 5 bases from J, with 13 bases between. Germline V gene data show CDR1 as LNHNV and CDR2 as YYDKDF (reference sequence). CDR3 size: 15 residues. CDR3 nucleotide sequence: TGTGCCACCAGCAGAGACCCAAATGCGTTGGAGACCCAGTACTTC. Translated, it gives CATSRDPNALETQYF.

The V and J genes are TRBV20-1 and TRBJ2-2, with 8 positions matching TRBD1. The CDR3 sequence is 15 residues long. CDR1 and CDR2 (germline): DFQATT, SNEGSKA (reference sequence). Trimming cost V 2 bases and J 3 bases; bases outside gene matches: 5. Here the CDR3 reads CSARTDRGDTGELFF. Here the CDR3 DNA reads TGCAGTGCTAGAACCGACAGGGGAGACACCGGGGAGCTGTTTTTT.

This clonotype showed up many times. The rearrangement links TRBV20-1 to TRBJ2-1; 10 bases are shared with TRBD2. V dropped 0 bases and J dropped 5; count of bases not matched to a gene: 10. Germline lookup yields CDR1 DFQATT and CDR2 SNEGSKA (reference sequence). This CDR3 comprises 17 residues. The CDR3 sequence is CSARDLFTLAGDNEQFF. The CDR3 coding sequence is TGCAGTGCTAGAGATCTCTTCACGCTAGCGGGAGACAATGAGCAGTTCTTC.

The chain combines TRBV3-1 with TRBJ2-1; D is ambiguous. The CDR3 has 12 residues. The germline V gene encodes CDR1 LGHDT and CDR2 YNNKEL (reference sequence). Trimming took 4 bases from V and 7 from J, leaving 8 bases between them. CDR3 loop: CASSPAENEQFF. The CDR3 DNA follows: TGTGCCAGCAGCCCCGCGGAGAATGAGCAGTTCTTC.

This clonotype occurred a few times. CDR3 nucleotides: TGCAGTGCTAGAGATGGGACCAACATTCAGTACTTC. It is translated as CSARDGTNIQYF. This chain uses TRBV20-1 with TRBJ2-4, with D possibly called TRBD1 or TRBD2 (5 bases each). The germline V and J ends were trimmed by 0 bases and 7 bases, with 7 bases remaining between them. This CDR3 is built from 12 residues. Looked up from germline, CDR1 is DFQATT and CDR2 is SNEGSKA (reference sequence).

The chain is built from TRBV7-9 and TRBJ2-7; 7 bases match TRBD2. Germline-derived CDR1 and CDR2 are SEHNR and FQNEAQ (reference sequence). The CDR3 covers 13 residues. V was clipped by 7 bases and J by 4 bases; unmatched bases: 7. The CDR3 reads CASTLGGGYEQYF. CDR3 in DNA: TGTGCCAGCACGTTAGGCGGGGGTTACGAGCAGTACTTC.

This clonotype was recorded at least ten times. V usage is TRBV7-2 and J usage is TRBJ1-1; D ambiguous. The germline gives CDR1 SGHTA, CDR2 FQGNSA. The CDR3 is 14 residues long. Trimming took off 1 base at V and 11 bases at J, with 17 bases between the two ends. The CDR3: CASSLVAEGFDAFF. The CDR3 DNA follows: TGTGCCAGCAGCTTAGTGGCTGAGGGCTTCGATGCTTTCTTT. Based on the CDR3 plus reference TRBV7-2 and TRBJ1-1, the full variable domain is GAGVSQSPSNKVTEKGKDVELRCDPISGHTALYWYRQSLGQGLEFLIYFQGNSAPDKSGLPSDRFSAERTGGSVSTLTIQRTQQEDSAVYLCASSLVAEGFDAFFGQGTRLTVV.

The V call is TRBV5-8, the J call TRBJ2-3, with 8 bases matching TRBD2. This CDR3 has 15 residues. Unmatched junction bases numbered 6, after V lost 1 base and J lost 5 bases. Germline V gene sequence: CDR1 SGHTS, CDR2 YDEGEE. This chain's CDR3 is CASSLNGGAGDTQYF. The CDR3 DNA is TGTGCCAGCAGCTTGAACGGGGGGGCCGGAGATACGCAGTATTTT.

The chain recombines TRBV4-3 with TRBJ2-7, with D possibly matching TRBD1 (6 bases). The germline V gene has CDR1 LGHNA and CDR2 YSLEER. With 7 bases removed from V and 0 bases from J, the gap between germline ends came to 16 bases. The CDR3 contains 15 residues. The CDR3 DNA sequence: TGCGCCAGCAACGCGACAGGTTGGAGCTCCTACGAGCAGTACTTC. It yields the protein CASNATGWSSYEQYF.

Many counts were recorded for this clonotype. The V call is TRBV7-2, the J call TRBJ2-3; D gene uncertain. In germline, CDR1 is SGHTA, CDR2 FQGNSA. The CDR3 is 14 residues long. V lost 1 base and J 0 bases, leaving 5 bases between the germline ends. Here the CDR3 DNA reads TGTGCCAGCAGCTTAGGGCACAGCACAGATACGCAGTATTTT. Amino acids: CASSLGHSTDTQYF.

This clonotype was observed many times. The rearrangement links TRBV7-2 to TRBJ2-7; TRBD1 or TRBD2 may be the D gene (5 bases each). The germline V gene encodes CDR1 SGHTA and CDR2 FQGNSA. The CDR3 is 15 amino acids. Trimming shortened V by 3 bases and J by 7 bases, and 19 bases separated the two germline ends. CDR3 DNA sequence: TGTGCCAGCAGCTTCTCACCATACGAGGGGCTTGAGCAGTACTTC. This sequence encodes CASSFSPYEGLEQYF.

The chain links TRBV12-3 or TRBV12-4 to TRBJ2-7, with D uncertain. Between the trimmed V and J ends, which lost 1 base and 4 bases, there was a span of 11 bases. This CDR3 region has 14 residues. CDR3 DNA sequence: TGTGCCAGCAGTTTAGTGGTCGGCGAGTACGAGCAGTACTTC. Translation gives CASSLVVGEYEQYF.

This clonotype was picked up many times. The genes are TRBV9 and TRBJ2-2; D gene unclear. The V end was cut by 4 bases, the J end by 3 bases, with 16 bases between. This CDR3 comprises 16 residues. Germline lookup yields CDR1 SGDLS and CDR2 YYNGEE. CDR3 protein: CASSPRASVDTGELFF. The CDR3 DNA is TGTGCCAGCAGCCCTCGAGCCTCGGTTGACACCGGGGAGCTGTTTTTT.

This clonotype has only a few counts. The rearrangement uses TRBV29-1 and TRBJ2-7; 9 bases are a match to TRBD1. Germline V gives CDR1 SQVTM, CDR2 ANQGSEA. This CDR3 spans 12 amino acids. The trim removed 7 bases at V and 3 bases at J, leaving 4 bases unmatched. The CDR3 DNA is TGCAGCGGGGGGGGACAGGGCTACGAGCAGTACTTC. This gives the protein CSGGGQGYEQYF.

This clonotype occurred a few times. The chain is built from TRBV5-1 and TRBJ2-6, with TRBD2 matching 8 bases. Germline V CDR1 and CDR2: SGHRS, YFSETQ. V trimming: 7 bases; J trimming: 2 bases; junction bases outside the gene matches: 8. The CDR3 length is 16 residues. This CDR3 is CASSQAGGAGANVLTF. In nucleotides, the CDR3 is TGCGCCAGCTCTCAGGCGGGGGGCGCTGGGGCCAACGTCCTGACTTTC.

This clonotype was seen more than once but under ten times. The V gene is TRBV6-2 or TRBV6-3, the J gene TRBJ1-5, with D possibly TRBD1 on 5 matching bases. Germline loops: CDR1 MNHEY, CDR2 SVGEGT. The CDR3 runs 14 residues. V was pared by 4 bases and J by 8 bases, with 15 bases between. The CDR3 DNA reads TGTGCCAGCAGTTGGGACGGCAGTACTGAGCCCCAGCATTTT. Its translation: CASSWDGSTEPQHF.

This clonotype was recorded a few times. The CDR3 loop is CASSTGTSYEQYF. Here the CDR3 DNA reads TGTGCCAGCAGTACCGGGACCTCCTACGAGCAGTACTTC. This chain joins TRBV6-6 and TRBJ2-7; tentatively, D is TRBD1 or TRBD2 (5 bases each). The V end lost 5 bases, the J end lost 0 bases, and 8 bases lay between the germline ends. The CDR3 loop spans 13 amino acids. CDR1 and CDR2 from the germline V gene are MNHNY and SVGAGI (reference sequence).

The sample holds a few counts of this clonotype. V is TRBV6-2 or TRBV6-3 and J is TRBJ1-1, with D unresolved. The CDR3 has 12 residues. Germline V lookup: CDR1 MNHEY, CDR2 SVGEGT. The V gene lost 7 bases and the J gene lost 1 base, with 7 bases spanning the gap. The CDR3 reads CASKAGNTEAFF. CDR3 bases: TGTGCCAGCAAGGCTGGGAACACTGAAGCTTTCTTT.

This clonotype was detected many times. V is TRBV20-1 and J is TRBJ1-5; 8 bases map to TRBD1. The germline CDR1 and CDR2 sequences are DFQATT and SNEGSKA (reference sequence). The CDR3 consists of 14 residues. With V trimmed by 6 bases and J by 1 base, 5 bases remained unmatched. The chain's CDR3 is CSARTGKSNQPQHF. The CDR3 nucleotides are TGCAGTGCCCGGACAGGGAAAAGCAATCAGCCCCAGCATTTT.

For this clonotype: The final CDR3 position lacks the conserved phenylalanine or tryptophan, pointing to a likely read error. The gene calls are TRBV7-3 and TRBJ1-1, with 12 bases aligning to TRBD1. CDR1 SGHTA and CDR2 FQGTGA come from the germline V gene. The V gene end was trimmed by 1 base and the J gene end by 6 bases; junction bases not matched to a gene: 3. The CDR3 is 15 residues long. CDR3 residues: CASSLIGTGGSEAFS. The CDR3 DNA reads as TGTGCCAGCAGCTTAATAGGGACAGGGGGCTCTGAAGCTTTCTCT.

There are many counts of this clonotype. The gene calls are TRBV20-1 and TRBJ2-3; no clear D. Germline V gene sequence: CDR1 DFQATT, CDR2 SNEGSKA (reference sequence). The CDR3 covers 13 residues. The ends were cut back, 1 base at V and 0 bases at J, with 5 bases in the middle. The CDR3 sequence is CSARVPSTDTQYF. The DNA of the CDR3 is TGCAGTGCTAGAGTTCCTAGCACAGATACGCAGTATTTT.

This clonotype was seen a handful of times. V gene TRBV6-5 combines with J gene TRBJ1-1; TRBD1 aligns across 8 bases. With V trimmed by 6 bases and J by 6 bases, 12 bases remained unmatched. The germline CDR1 and CDR2 sequences are MNHEY and SVGAGI. The length of the CDR3 is 15 residues. DNA for the CDR3: TGTGCCAGCAGAACAGCCAATGACAGGGGTTCTGAAGCTTTCTTT. Protein product: CASRTANDRGSEAFF.

The rearrangement joins TRBV29-1 to TRBJ2-7; TRBD1 matches 8 bases. The germline V gene encodes CDR1 SQVTM and CDR2 ANQGSEA. V trimming: 1 base; J trimming: 2 bases; junction bases outside the gene matches: 10. This CDR3 spans 16 amino acids. CDR3 loop: CSVEGISGQGAYEQYF. The CDR3 nucleotides are TGCAGCGTTGAAGGCATTTCCGGACAGGGTGCCTACGAGCAGTACTTC.

In this sample, this clonotype turned up a few times. V gene TRBV12-3 or TRBV12-4 combines with J gene TRBJ2-7; D ambiguous. The CDR3 has 13 amino acids. Trimming left V 5 bases short and J 2 bases short, with 10 bases between. CDR3 sequence (DNA): TGTGCCAGCAGTAGTCGACGGACCTACGAGCAGTACTTC. It codes for CASSSRRTYEQYF.

This sequence joins TRBV9 and TRBJ2-2; 8 bases align to TRBD2. With 2 bases clipped from V and 4 bases from J, the junction kept 4 bases outside the gene matches. Germline CDR1 reads SGDLS; CDR2 reads YYNGEE. The CDR3 totals 15 residues. CDR3 sequence: CASSVQRETTGELFF. Written as DNA, the CDR3 is TGTGCCAGCAGCGTGCAGCGGGAGACCACCGGGGAGCTGTTTTTT. The whole variable domain, filled in from reference TRBV9 and TRBJ2-2, reads DSGVTQTPKHLITATGQRVTLRCSPRSGDLSVYWYQQSLDQGLQFLIQYYNGEERAKGNILERFSAQQFPDLHSELNLSSLELGDSALYFCASSVQRETTGELFFGEGSRLTVL.